One sample yielded the 20 T cell receptor beta chains listed below, sequenced in a study of identical twins (dated by TCRdb to the mid-2010s). The library was produced with 5' RACE. The instrument given in TCRdb is Illumina HiSeq 2000. TCRdb's own reprocessing of the public reads used fastp at Q25 and MiXCR and kept productive beta chains. All rows with the same CDR3 protein become a single entry with the most common DNA and genes. The sample has about 660,000 distinct CDR3 sequences on record, 8.5% to 9.5% of them singletons. The ten largest clonotypes hold around 0.98% of the sample. These data were likewise used in another study, on yellow fever vaccine responses in identical twins.

The sequencing input was PBMCs. These receptor sequences come from a woman aged 18-29 years in good health.

The V call is TRBV29-1, the J call TRBJ2-3; perhaps TRBD2 as D (6 bases). CDR1 SQVTM and CDR2 ANQGSEA come from the germline V gene. The CDR3 covers 13 residues. The germline V and J ends were trimmed by 4 bases and 0 bases, with 8 bases remaining between them. CDR3 sequence: CSVAEGSTDTQYF. CDR3 nucleotides: TGCAGCGTTGCGGAGGGAAGCACAGATACGCAGTATTTT.

The gene calls are TRBV10-3 and TRBJ2-2, with a tentative D call TRBD1 (6 bases). With 6 bases removed from V and 2 bases from J, the gap between germline ends came to 19 bases. In germline, CDR1 is ENHRY, CDR2 SYGVKD. The CDR3 spans 17 residues. CDR3: CAISQPTRTDNTGELFF. As DNA, the CDR3 is TGTGCCATCAGCCAACCAACCCGGACAGACAACACCGGGGAGCTGTTTTTT.

Comment on this clonotype: Here the CDR3 omits its conserved ending phenylalanine or tryptophan, so a read error is the likely source. This chain uses TRBV28 with TRBJ1-1; D is ambiguous. This CDR3 has 13 residues. V lost 3 bases and J lost 4, with 9 bases in between. Germline V gives CDR1 MDHEN, CDR2 SYDVKM. The chain's CDR3 is CASSFGSGTEAFS. DNA of the CDR3: TGTGCCAGCAGTTTTGGGTCGGGCACTGAAGCTTTCTCT.

The chain is built from TRBV5-5 and TRBJ2-7; possible D gene TRBD2, 6 bases. The CDR3 runs to 16 residues. V shed 0 bases and J shed 0 bases, with 13 bases lying between them. Per the germline V gene, CDR1 is SGHKS and CDR2 is YYEKEE (reference sequence). The CDR3 nucleotides are TGTGCCAGCAGCTTGGCAGGAGGGAGCCCCTCCTACGAGCAGTACTTC. Its protein is CASSLAGGSPSYEQYF.

The table lists this clonotype with a few counts. The CDR3 DNA reads TGTGCCAGCAGCTTCTCGGACAGGGTGTCCAACGAGCAGTACTTC. This translates into CASSFSDRVSNEQYF. The V and J genes are TRBV7-2 and TRBJ2-7; TRBD1 matches 8 bases. Germline V CDR1 and CDR2: SGHTA, FQGNSA. This CDR3 contains 15 residues. The trim removed 3 bases at V and 5 bases at J, leaving 9 bases unmatched.

The rearrangement joins TRBV20-1 to TRBJ2-5; 9 nucleotides align to TRBD1. CDR1 and CDR2 from the germline V gene are DFQATT and SNEGSKA (reference sequence). V lost 1 base to trimming and J lost 1 base; unmatched junction nucleotides: 10. There are 17 residues in the CDR3. The CDR3 sequence: CSARVLRTGVIQETQYF. In DNA, the CDR3 is TGCAGTGCTAGAGTCCTACGGACAGGGGTTATCCAAGAGACCCAGTACTTC.

This clonotype was counted between two and nine times. The J gene is TRBJ2-3, the V gene TRBV12-3 or TRBV12-4, with a tentative D call TRBD1 (6 bases). Trimming removed 6 bases at V and 1 base at J, with 14 bases between. This CDR3 region has 15 residues. CDR3 loop: CASRATGTGTDTQYF. In DNA, the CDR3 is TGTGCCAGCAGGGCTACAGGGACGGGCACAGATACGCAGTATTTT.

The chain combines TRBV18 with TRBJ2-4; D ambiguous. Germline loops: CDR1 KGHSH, CDR2 LQKENI. Deletions cut 3 bases from V and 0 bases from J, with 9 bases between. This CDR3 comprises 15 residues. CDR3 sequence reads: CASSPSGLAKNIQYF. In DNA form, the CDR3 reads TGTGCCAGCTCACCGAGTGGGTTAGCCAAAAACATTCAGTACTTC.

The gene calls are TRBV6-2 or TRBV6-3 and TRBJ2-7; D unresolved. The CDR3 sequence is 12 residues long. V was trimmed by 3 bases and J by 4 bases, leaving 7 bases between them. CDR1 and CDR2 (germline): MNHEY, SVGEGT. The CDR3 here is CASSYSWYEQYF. As DNA, the CDR3 is TGTGCCAGCAGTTATTCATGGTACGAGCAGTACTTC.

V is TRBV3-1 and J is TRBJ1-3, with D possibly matching TRBD1 (5 bases). Trimming shortened V by 4 bases and J by 0 bases, and 19 bases separated the two germline ends. Germline-derived CDR1 and CDR2 are LGHDT and YNNKEL (reference sequence). This CDR3 is built from 18 residues. CDR3 loop: CASSPSLMTEASGNTIYF. The CDR3 coding sequence is TGTGCCAGCAGCCCCTCTTTGATGACAGAAGCCTCTGGAAACACCATATATTTT.

This clonotype came up many times. The gene calls are TRBV20-1 and TRBJ2-1; D may be TRBD2 (7 bases). The CDR3 is made up of 15 amino acids. V dropped 3 bases and J dropped 5 bases, with 17 bases sitting between them. Germline V gene data show CDR1 as DFQATT and CDR2 as SNEGSKA (reference sequence). The CDR3 DNA sequence: TGCAGTGCTAGGACGCCGGGGGGCCGCGACAATGAGCAGTTCTTC. Translated, it gives CSARTPGGRDNEQFF.

This clonotype was counted between two and nine times. The chain has TRBV6-2 or TRBV6-3 and TRBJ2-1, with D hard to call. V was cut by 6 bases and J by 1 base, with 16 bases left in between. The germline gives CDR1 MNHEY, CDR2 SVGEGT. This CDR3 is 16 amino acids long. The CDR3: CASSLPDGFSYNEQFF. Here the CDR3 DNA reads TGTGCCAGCAGCCTCCCTGACGGATTTTCCTACAATGAGCAGTTCTTC.

This clonotype is a singleton in its sample. The V call is TRBV11-2, the J call TRBJ2-1; a weak D match, TRBD2 (5 bases). Trimming took 5 bases from V and 4 from J, leaving 15 bases between them. The CDR3 is 15 residues long. CDR1 is SGHAT and CDR2 is FQNNGV in the germline V gene. The CDR3 loop is CASSPSPGRYNEQFF. DNA for the CDR3: TGTGCCAGCAGCCCGAGCCCGGGGAGATACAATGAGCAGTTCTTC.

J is TRBJ1-5 and V is TRBV20-1, with 8 bases identical to TRBD1. Looked up from germline, CDR1 is DFQATT and CDR2 is SNEGSKA (reference sequence). This CDR3 comprises 14 residues. After removal of 6 bases from V and 6 bases from J, the junction contained 10 bases not matched to a gene. CDR3 DNA: TGCAGTGCGAGACTGACAGGGGTGGCTCAGCCCCAGCATTTT. Translating it yields CSARLTGVAQPQHF.

The chain uses TRBV4-2 and TRBJ2-1, with TRBD2 identical over 11 bases. The V gene end was trimmed by 3 bases and the J gene end by 0 bases; junction bases not matched to a gene: 7. This CDR3 is 18 amino acids long. Per germline, CDR1 LGHNA and CDR2 YNFKEQ. The CDR3 here is CASSQGTSGRSSYNEQFF. The CDR3 nucleotides read TGTGCCAGCAGCCAGGGGACTAGCGGCCGAAGCTCCTACAATGAGCAGTTCTTC.

This clonotype was counted a few times. The chain is built from TRBV15 and TRBJ2-3, with 12 bases fitting TRBD2. Germline CDR1 reads LNHNV; CDR2 reads YYDKDF (reference sequence). The V and J ends lost 2 bases and 3 bases, in that order; junction bases with no gene match: 3. The CDR3 is made up of 16 amino acids. The CDR3 DNA reads TGTGCCACCAGCAGAAACCTAGCGGGGGGGACAGATACGCAGTATTTT. Protein: CATSRNLAGGTDTQYF.

This clonotype occurred many times. The chain joins TRBV7-9 to TRBJ2-3; TRBD2 agrees at 8 bases. J lost 3 bases, V lost 2 bases, and 7 bases had no gene match. The CDR3 totals 16 residues. Germline V gene lookup returns CDR1 SEHNR and CDR2 FQNEAQ (reference sequence). The DNA for the CDR3 is TGTGCCAGCAGCTTACCCTTAGCGGGGATAACAGATACGCAGTATTTT. Amino acid sequence: CASSLPLAGITDTQYF. The whole variable domain, filled in from reference TRBV7-9 and TRBJ2-3, reads DTGVSQNPRHKITKRGQNVTFRCDPISEHNRLYWYRQTLGQGPEFLTYFQNEAQLEKSRLLSDRFSAERPKGSFSTLEIQRTEQGDSAMYLCASSLPLAGITDTQYFGPGTRLTVL.

The chain employs TRBV29-1 and TRBJ1-1; D is perhaps TRBD1 (5 bases). This CDR3 spans 14 amino acids. V lost 1 base, J lost 0 bases, and 9 bases lay in between. The germline V gene has CDR1 SQVTM and CDR2 ANQGSEA. The DNA for the CDR3 is TGCAGCGTTGAAGTGAGGGGCATGAACACTGAAGCTTTCTTT. Translation: CSVEVRGMNTEAFF. The complete variable domain, with remaining parts taken from reference TRBV29-1 and TRBJ1-1, reads SAVISQKPSRDICQRGTSLTIQCQVDSQVTMMFWYRQQPGQSLTLIATANQGSEATYESGFVIDKFPISRPNLTFSTLTVSNMSPEDSSIYLCSVEVRGMNTEAFFGQGTRLTVV.

The chain combines TRBV11-2 with TRBJ1-1, with 7 bases that match TRBD1. V lost 3 bases and J lost 5; bases outside the gene matches: 9. The CDR3 runs to 15 residues. Per the germline V gene, CDR1 is SGHAT and CDR2 is FQNNGV. CDR3 sequence (DNA): TGTGCCAGCAGCTTTCTAACAGGGGCGGATACTGAAGCTTTCTTT. It encodes CASSFLTGADTEAFF.

CDR3 loop: CSARGDSTDTQYF. Written as DNA, the CDR3 is TGCAGTGCCAGGGGGGACTCCACAGATACGCAGTATTTT. The chain links TRBV20-1 to TRBJ2-3, with D possibly being TRBD1 (7 bases). Germline-derived CDR1 and CDR2 are DFQATT and SNEGSKA (reference sequence). The length of the CDR3 is 13 residues. With 6 bases removed from V and 2 bases from J, the gap between germline ends came to 12 bases.